The 13 T cell receptor beta chains presented below share a single source sample, sequenced in a study of cytomegalovirus exposure and HLA in healthy donors. Repertoires were generated with immunoSEQ multiplex PCR, while TCRdb's copy carries only in-frame clones and drops some. The sample yields roughly 70,000 clones, around nine tenths seen once. Sequenced material: PBMCs. The source of these receptors is a woman under 30 in good health and CMV-seropositive.

The chain combines TRBV6-1 with TRBJ2-7, with D perhaps matching TRBD2 (5 bases). V lost 0 bases, J lost 7 bases, and 19 bases lay in between. This CDR3 comprises 16 residues. CDR1 and CDR2 (germline): MNHNS, SASEGT. The CDR3 here is CASSEAASARGGEQYF. DNA of the CDR3: TGTGCCAGCAGTGAAGCGGCCAGCGCTCGGGGTGGTGAGCAGTACTTC.

The V and J genes are TRBV25-1 and TRBJ2-7, with 9 bases lining up with TRBD2. Per the germline V gene, CDR1 is MGHDK and CDR2 is SYGVNS. V lost 1 base, J lost 3 bases, and 7 bases stayed unmatched. The CDR3 loop spans 16 amino acids. This chain's CDR3 is CASSELRDSGGYEQYF. The CDR3 bases are TGTGCCAGCAGTGAATTGCGGGATAGCGGGGGCTACGAGCAGTACTTC.

The J gene is TRBJ1-2, the V gene TRBV2; perhaps TRBD1 as D (6 bases). The CDR3 is 14 amino acids. CDR1 is SNHLY and CDR2 is FYNNEI in the germline V gene. Trimming removed 0 bases at V and 4 bases at J, with 9 bases between. CDR3 loop: CASSEAGGRYGYTF. Here the CDR3 DNA reads TGTGCCAGCAGTGAAGCAGGGGGACGCTATGGCTACACCTTC.

This rearrangement joins TRBV15 to TRBJ1-4; 10 positions match TRBD1. There are 15 residues in the CDR3. Germline V gene sequence: CDR1 LNHNV, CDR2 YYDKDF (reference sequence). The V and J ends lost 4 bases and 8 bases, in that order; junction bases with no gene match: 7. The CDR3 region has the DNA TGTGCCACCAGCACGGTGACAGGGGGCGGAGAAAAACTGTTTTTT. As protein: CATSTVTGGGEKLFF.

The V call is TRBV7-9, the J call TRBJ2-1, with 7 bases aligning to TRBD2. Germline V gene data show CDR1 as SEHNR and CDR2 as FQNEAQ (reference sequence). The CDR3 extends over 15 amino acids. Trimming removed 0 bases from V and 6 bases from J; junction bases left unmatched: 5. This CDR3 reads CASSLALGRVNEQFF. The DNA of the CDR3 is TGTGCCAGCAGCTTAGCGCTGGGGAGGGTCAATGAGCAGTTCTTC.

J is TRBJ1-4 and V is TRBV30, with TRBD1 identical over 7 bases. V lost 0 bases to trimming and J lost 10 bases; unmatched junction nucleotides: 5. The CDR3 is made up of 13 amino acids. Germline lookup yields CDR1 GTSNPN and CDR2 SVGIG (reference sequence). The CDR3 is CAWSVRTGPKLFF. CDR3 in DNA: TGTGCCTGGAGTGTACGGACAGGACCAAAACTGTTTTTT.

This clone was recorded only once. J is TRBJ1-2 and V is TRBV14, with 8 positions matching TRBD1. The CDR3 contains 13 residues. V was clipped by 6 bases and J by 4 bases; unmatched bases: 4. Per germline, CDR1 SGHDN and CDR2 FVKESK. The CDR3, as DNA: TGTGCCAGCAGGGGGACAGGCCTCTATGGCTACACCTTC. Translation gives CASRGTGLYGYTF.

This chain connects TRBV6-5 to TRBJ2-1, with 15 bases aligning to TRBD2. This CDR3 region has 15 residues. Germline lookup yields CDR1 MNHEY and CDR2 SVGAGI. V lost 2 bases, J lost 9 bases, and 2 bases stayed unmatched. The CDR3 nucleotides are TGTGCCAGCAGTTACGGACTAGCGGGGGGGCGTGAGCAGTTCTTC. Amino acids: CASSYGLAGGREQFF.

The chain carries TRBV27 and TRBJ2-5; 8 bases line up with TRBD1. The CDR3 sequence is 16 residues long. The ends lost 4 bases at V and 5 bases at J; junction bases unmatched: 12. Per germline, CDR1 MNHEY and CDR2 SMNVEV (reference sequence). CDR3 protein: CASSSPGQGRAETQYF. For the CDR3, the DNA is TGTGCCAGCAGTTCTCCAGGACAGGGCAGGGCGGAGACCCAGTACTTC.

A note on this clone: The same CDR3 also results from other DNA sequences found in this sample. This chain uses TRBV4-1 with TRBJ2-7; 11 bases map to TRBD2. Germline CDR1 and CDR2: MGHRA and YSYEKL. The CDR3 is made up of 16 amino acids. V was pared by 4 bases and J by 4 bases, with 9 bases of the junction left unmatched. The CDR3, as DNA: TGCGCCAGCAGCCTTGTAGGGACTAGCGGAGAGTACGAGCAGTACTTC. This sequence encodes CASSLVGTSGEYEQYF.

This chain's CDR3 is CASSLDWPGWTGELFF. The CDR3 bases are TGTGCCAGCAGCTTAGACTGGCCAGGGTGGACCGGGGAGCTGTTTTTT. This chain joins TRBV7-9 and TRBJ2-2; D is possibly TRBD1 (5 bases). Between the trimmed V and J ends, which lost 1 base and 5 bases, there was a span of 14 bases. The germline CDR1 and CDR2 sequences are SEHNR and FQNEAQ (reference sequence). The CDR3 extends over 16 amino acids.

This rearrangement joins TRBV4-1 to TRBJ2-7; 9 bases are a match to TRBD2. V lost 1 base, J lost 2 bases, and 3 bases stayed unmatched. Germline values: CDR1 MGHRA, CDR2 YSYEKL. CDR3 length equals 15 residues. CDR3 in amino acids: CASSQALAGTYEQYF. The DNA for the CDR3 is TGCGCCAGCAGCCAAGCGCTAGCGGGGACCTACGAGCAGTACTTC.

V is TRBV28 and J is TRBJ1-2; 7 bases agree with TRBD1. Per germline, CDR1 MDHEN and CDR2 SYDVKM. After removal of 6 bases from V and 7 bases from J, the junction contained 8 bases not matched to a gene. This CDR3 region has 13 residues. The CDR3 DNA sequence: TGTGCCAGCAGCTCCCCCGACAGGGCTGGCTACACCTTC. This sequence encodes CASSSPDRAGYTF.